The 21 T cell receptor beta chains presented below share a single source sample, sequenced in a study of blood T cell repertoires in COVID-19. This table comes from immunoSEQ multiplex PCR, and its TCRdb copy is limited to in-frame clones, with some not included. There are 70,000 to 90,000 clones in the sample; approximately 80% occur only once, and about 11% lies in the top ten. Sequenced input: peripheral blood. Receptors were obtained from a human donor in a cohort sampled during active COVID-19.

The chain couples TRBV10-3 to TRBJ1-5; 7 bases align to TRBD1. V lost 0 bases and J lost 5; bases outside the gene matches: 4. The CDR3 consists of 15 residues. Germline CDR1 ENHRY, CDR2 SYGVKD. This CDR3 reads CAISESGQPYQPQHF. The CDR3 nucleotides are TGTGCCATCAGTGAGTCGGGACAGCCCTATCAGCCCCAGCATTTT.

Remarks on this clone: Because the CDR3's place on the DNA is in doubt, the DNA is left out and the CDR3 is given as listed by TCRdb. The chain links TRBV5-5 to TRBJ2-5; the table's TRBD2 call for D was not verified on the DNA. Germline V gene sequence: CDR1 SGHKS, CDR2 YYEKEE (reference sequence). Inclusive of both ends, the CDR3 amounts to 16 amino acids. The CDR3 sequence is CASSFGSGVHQETQYF.

The genes are TRBV4-1 and TRBJ2-5, with 9 bases lining up with TRBD2. The V gene's germline CDR1 is MGHRA and CDR2 YSYEKL. V was pared by 0 bases and J by 2 bases, with 7 bases of the junction left unmatched. The length of the CDR3 is 17 residues. The CDR3 region has the DNA TGCGCCAGCAGCCAAGACTGGGTAGCGGGAGCTCAAGAGACCCAGTACTTC. Translated, it gives CASSQDWVAGAQETQYF.

J is TRBJ2-2 and V is TRBV5-1; 8 positions agree with TRBD1. Losses at the gene ends were 1 base for V and 0 bases for J; bases not matched to a gene: 5. CDR3 length equals 17 residues. The V gene's germline CDR1 is SGHRS and CDR2 YFSETQ. The CDR3 DNA is TGCGCCAGCAGCTTGTGGTTACAGGGGGCGAACACCGGGGAGCTGTTTTTT. Protein: CASSLWLQGANTGELFF.

The genes are TRBV19 and TRBJ2-7, with D perhaps matching TRBD1 (5 bases). The CDR3 totals 15 residues. The germline CDR1 and CDR2 sequences are LNHDA and SQIVND (reference sequence). Trimming pared 6 bases from V and 7 bases from J, leaving 22 bases between. CDR3 DNA: TGTGCCAGTAGCCCGAGTCAGGGTCGTCTTAGTGAGCAGTACTTC. Protein sequence: CASSPSQGRLSEQYF.

The genes are TRBV28 and TRBJ2-6; D possibly corresponds to TRBD1 (5 bases). With 5 bases removed from V and 0 bases from J, the gap between germline ends came to 8 bases. The V gene's germline CDR1 is MDHEN and CDR2 SYDVKM. The CDR3 extends over 15 amino acids. The DNA of the CDR3 is TGTGCCAGCAGTATCAGGGACTCTGGGGCCAACGTCCTGACTTTC. Translated: CASSIRDSGANVLTF.

This clone was seen only once. The rearrangement links TRBV3-1 (or the pseudogene TRBV3-2) to TRBJ2-7, with D perhaps TRBD2 (6 bases). V shed 7 bases and J shed 3 bases, with 16 bases lying between them. Germline assignment: CDR1 LGHDT and CDR2 YNNKEL (reference sequence). This CDR3 is built from 14 residues. The CDR3 loop is CASTSSLAVYEQYF. In nucleotides, the CDR3 is TGTGCCAGCACCTCGTCATTAGCGGTCTACGAGCAGTACTTC.

The chain employs TRBV5-1 and TRBJ1-4; the D gene is possibly TRBD1 (6 bases). The CDR3 sequence is 14 residues long. The germline V gene has CDR1 SGHRS and CDR2 YFSETQ. V lost 4 bases and J lost 7, with 14 bases in between. The CDR3 bases are TGCGCCAGCAGCGAGGGGGTGTTACCTGAAAAACTGTTTTTT. It encodes CASSEGVLPEKLFF. The entire variable domain, with the rest obtained from reference TRBV5-1 and TRBJ1-4, is as follows: KAGVTQTPRYLIKTRGQQVTLSCSPISGHRSVSWYQQTPGQGLQFLFEYFSETQRNKGNFPGRFSGRQFSNSRSEMNVSTLELGDSALYLCASSEGVLPEKLFFGSGTQLSVL.

About this clone itself: Other DNA sequences in this specimen translate into the identical CDR3. The chain recombines TRBV5-1 with TRBJ2-7, with D possibly TRBD1 on 6 matching bases. Germline V CDR1 and CDR2: SGHRS, YFSETQ. With 1 base removed from V and 0 bases from J, the gap between germline ends came to 8 bases. The CDR3 length is 14 residues. The CDR3 DNA reads TGCGCCAGCAGCTTGACAGGGAGCTCCTACGAGCAGTACTTC. This translates into CASSLTGSSYEQYF. Together with reference TRBV5-1 and TRBJ2-7, the CDR3 gives the full variable domain: KAGVTQTPRYLIKTRGQQVTLSCSPISGHRSVSWYQQTPGQGLQFLFEYFSETQRNKGNFPGRFSGRQFSNSRSEMNVSTLELGDSALYLCASSLTGSSYEQYFGPGTRLTVT.

The rearrangement joins TRBV18 to TRBJ1-3; D ambiguous. Germline V gene sequence: CDR1 KGHSH, CDR2 LQKENI. The CDR3 extends over 15 amino acids. V was cut by 0 bases and J by 3 bases, with 9 bases left in between. CDR3 DNA sequence: TGTGCCAGCTCACCACCGGTCGCACTTGGAAACACCATATATTTT. It specifies CASSPPVALGNTIYF.

This sequence joins TRBV5-1 and TRBJ2-5; TRBD1 is a possible D gene (5 bases). The V end lost 3 bases, the J end lost 2 bases, and 14 bases lay between the germline ends. The CDR3 has 15 residues. Germline values: CDR1 SGHRS, CDR2 YFSETQ. CDR3 loop: CASSSQTGPQETQYF. The CDR3 DNA sequence: TGCGCCAGCAGCTCACAAACAGGACCTCAAGAGACCCAGTACTTC.

The rearrangement links TRBV10-3 to TRBJ2-7, with TRBD1 identical over 8 bases. Germline V gives CDR1 ENHRY, CDR2 SYGVKD. V trimming: 9 bases; J trimming: 6 bases; junction bases outside the gene matches: 10. CDR3 length: 13 residues. In DNA, the CDR3 is TGTGCCATTGACCGACCCGGGACAGGCGAGCAGTACTTC. Protein product: CAIDRPGTGEQYF.

Here the CDR3 reads CASSLGGRGHEKLFF. The CDR3 bases are TGTGCCAGCAGCTTAGGTGGCAGGGGGCATGAAAAACTGTTTTTT. The chain is built from TRBV13 and TRBJ1-4; TRBD1 agrees at 8 bases. Unmatched junction bases numbered 3, after V lost 0 bases and J lost 6 bases. The CDR3 loop spans 15 amino acids. CDR1 and CDR2 (germline): PRHDT, FYEKMQ (reference sequence).

The chain carries TRBV6-5 and TRBJ1-6; D may be TRBD1 (5 bases). CDR3 size: 15 residues. The germline CDR1 and CDR2 sequences are MNHEY and SVGAGI. V was trimmed by 6 bases and J by 8 bases, leaving 17 bases between them. The CDR3 spells CASSLRGASDSPLHF. For the CDR3, the DNA is TGTGCCAGCAGCCTTAGGGGTGCTTCCGATTCACCCCTCCACTTT.

J is TRBJ1-4 and V is TRBV28, with D possibly being TRBD1 (6 bases). Trimming stripped 10 bases from V and 8 bases from J, with 20 bases between. The CDR3 loop spans 14 amino acids. Germline V gives CDR1 MDHEN, CDR2 SYDVKM. The CDR3: CATKKGVLVEKLFF. The DNA for the CDR3 is TGTGCCACCAAAAAGGGGGTTTTGGTGGAAAAACTGTTTTTT. The full variable domain, in which reference TRBV28 and TRBJ1-4 provide the parts outside the CDR3, is DVKVTQSSRYLVKRTGEKVFLECVQDMDHENMFWYRQDPGLGLRLIYFSYDVKMKEKGDIPEGYSVSREKKERFSLILESASTNQTSMYLCATKKGVLVEKLFFGSGTQLSVL.

The chain uses TRBV5-1 and TRBJ2-2, with D unclear. Germline CDR1 is SGHRS and CDR2 is YFSETQ. Trimming took off 5 bases at V and 5 bases at J, with 19 bases between the two ends. This CDR3 has 16 residues. Here the CDR3 reads CASRLGYNLGTGELFF. The CDR3, as DNA: TGCGCCAGCAGGCTTGGCTACAACCTCGGGACCGGGGAGCTGTTTTTT.

V is TRBV18 and J is TRBJ2-7; 13 nucleotides agree with TRBD2. CDR1 is KGHSH and CDR2 is LQKENI in the germline V gene. The CDR3 consists of 16 residues. Trimming took 3 bases from V and 1 from J; bases not matched to a gene: 3. The CDR3 here is CASSPATSGGSYEQYF. CDR3 sequence (DNA): TGTGCCAGCTCACCGGCGACTAGCGGGGGGTCCTACGAGCAGTACTTC.

This clone showed up just once. This chain links TRBV4-1 with TRBJ1-1; D is perhaps TRBD1 (5 bases). CDR3 size: 17 residues. Germline V gene lookup returns CDR1 MGHRA and CDR2 YSYEKL. V shed 0 bases and J shed 4 bases, with 18 bases lying between them. CDR3 coding DNA: TGCGCCAGCAGCCAAGATCGGGGGGGGACGGGGAGCACTGAAGCTTTCTTT. Amino acids: CASSQDRGGTGSTEAFF.

This clone was seen a handful of times. The chain recombines TRBV2 with TRBJ1-3, with TRBD1 matching over 7 bases. The germline V gene has CDR1 SNHLY and CDR2 FYNNEI. This CDR3 spans 15 amino acids. With 5 bases clipped from V and 3 bases from J, the junction kept 7 bases outside the gene matches. Here the CDR3 DNA reads TGTGCCAGCAGTCCCACAGGGGCGGGTGGAAACACCATATATTTT. Translation gives CASSPTGAGGNTIYF.

V usage is TRBV4-2 and J usage is TRBJ1-3; D is uncertain. The CDR3 covers 13 residues. V lost 1 base, J lost 7 bases, and 8 bases lay in between. Germline loops: CDR1 LGHNA, CDR2 YNFKEQ. The CDR3 region has the DNA TGTGCCAGCAGCCAAGTTTCCCCTAACACCATATATTTT. It translates to CASSQVSPNTIYF.

The chain joins TRBV4-1 to TRBJ1-4, with 8 bases identical to TRBD1. The CDR3 consists of 15 residues. The junction had 12 bases not matched to a gene; V was cut back by 5 bases and J by 10 bases. The germline V gene has CDR1 MGHRA and CDR2 YSYEKL. In DNA form, the CDR3 reads TGCGCCAGCAGCTTGATGGGACAGGTGGAGGGAAAACTGTTTTTT. Protein product: CASSLMGQVEGKLFF.